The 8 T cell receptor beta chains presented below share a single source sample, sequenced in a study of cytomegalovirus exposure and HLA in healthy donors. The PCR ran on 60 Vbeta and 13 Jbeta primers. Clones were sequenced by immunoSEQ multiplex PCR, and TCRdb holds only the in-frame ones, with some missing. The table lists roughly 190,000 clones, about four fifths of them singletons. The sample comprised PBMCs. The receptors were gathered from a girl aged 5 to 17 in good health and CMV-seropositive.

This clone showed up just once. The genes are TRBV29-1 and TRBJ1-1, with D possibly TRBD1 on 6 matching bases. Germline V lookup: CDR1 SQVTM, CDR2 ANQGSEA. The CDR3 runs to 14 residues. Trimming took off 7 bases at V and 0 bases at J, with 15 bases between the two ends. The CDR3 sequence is CSAQQGALNTEAFF. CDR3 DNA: TGCAGCGCCCAACAGGGCGCTTTGAACACTGAAGCTTTCTTT. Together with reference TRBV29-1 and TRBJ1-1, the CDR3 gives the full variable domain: SAVISQKPSRDICQRGTSLTIQCQVDSQVTMMFWYRQQPGQSLTLIATANQGSEATYESGFVIDKFPISRPNLTFSTLTVSNMSPEDSSIYLCSAQQGALNTEAFFGQGTRLTVV.

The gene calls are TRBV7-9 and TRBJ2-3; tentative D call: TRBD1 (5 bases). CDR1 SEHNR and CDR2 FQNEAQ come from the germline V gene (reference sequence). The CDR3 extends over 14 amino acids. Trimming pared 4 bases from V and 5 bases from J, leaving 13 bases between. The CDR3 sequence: CASSSQAGKDTQYF. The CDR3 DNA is TGTGCCAGCAGCTCTCAGGCAGGGAAAGATACGCAGTATTTT.

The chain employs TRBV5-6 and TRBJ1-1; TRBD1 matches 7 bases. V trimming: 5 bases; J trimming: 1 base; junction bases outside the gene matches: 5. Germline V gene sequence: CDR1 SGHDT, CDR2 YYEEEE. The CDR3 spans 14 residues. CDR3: CASRRQGGNTEAFF. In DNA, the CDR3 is TGTGCCAGCAGACGACAGGGCGGGAACACTGAAGCTTTCTTT. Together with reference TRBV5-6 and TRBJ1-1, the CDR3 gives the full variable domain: DAGVTQSPTHLIKTRGQQVTLRCSPKSGHDTVSWYQQALGQGPQFIFQYYEEEERQRGNFPDRFSGHQFPNYSSELNVNALLLGDSALYLCASRRQGGNTEAFFGQGTRLTVV.

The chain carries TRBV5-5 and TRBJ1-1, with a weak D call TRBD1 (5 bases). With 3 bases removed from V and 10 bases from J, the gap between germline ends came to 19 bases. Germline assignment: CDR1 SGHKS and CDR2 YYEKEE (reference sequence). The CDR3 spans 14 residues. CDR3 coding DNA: TGTGCCAGCAGCTCGCACTCGGGGACTTCTGGAGCTTTCTTT. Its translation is CASSSHSGTSGAFF.

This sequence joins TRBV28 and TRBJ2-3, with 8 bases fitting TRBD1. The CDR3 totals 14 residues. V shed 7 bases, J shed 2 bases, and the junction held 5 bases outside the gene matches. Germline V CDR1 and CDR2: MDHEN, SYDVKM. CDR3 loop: CASMTGAPTDTQYF. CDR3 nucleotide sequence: TGTGCCAGCATGACAGGGGCCCCCACAGATACGCAGTATTTT.

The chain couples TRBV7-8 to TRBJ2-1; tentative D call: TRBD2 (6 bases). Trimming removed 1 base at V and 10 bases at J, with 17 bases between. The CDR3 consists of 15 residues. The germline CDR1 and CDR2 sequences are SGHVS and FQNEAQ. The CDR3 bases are TGTGCCAGCAGCTTAGAGGCTAGCGCTCGAACGGAGCAGTTCTTC. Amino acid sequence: CASSLEASARTEQFF.

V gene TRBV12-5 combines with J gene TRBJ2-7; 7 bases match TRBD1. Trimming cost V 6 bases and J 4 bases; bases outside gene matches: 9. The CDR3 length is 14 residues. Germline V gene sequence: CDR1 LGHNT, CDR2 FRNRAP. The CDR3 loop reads CASGRDSPRYEQYF. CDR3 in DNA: TGTGCTAGTGGCCGGGACAGTCCCCGGTACGAGCAGTACTTC.

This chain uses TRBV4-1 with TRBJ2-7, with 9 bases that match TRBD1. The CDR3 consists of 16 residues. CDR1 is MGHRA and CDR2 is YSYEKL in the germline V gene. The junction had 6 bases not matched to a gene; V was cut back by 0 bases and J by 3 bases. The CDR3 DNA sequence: TGCGCCAGCAGCCAAGAAGACGGGACAGGGATCTACGAGCAGTACTTC. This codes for CASSQEDGTGIYEQYF.